One sample yielded the 15 T cell receptor beta chains listed below, sequenced in a study of cytomegalovirus exposure and HLA in healthy donors. The PCR employed 60 Vbeta primers together with 13 Jbeta primers. The assay was immunoSEQ multiplex PCR, and TCRdb's table has in-frame clones only and misses some. The data show some 130,000 clones, with 80% seen just once and 2.5% to 3% held by the top ten. What was sequenced was PBMCs. The source of these receptors is a man younger than 45 in good health and CMV-seronegative.

This sequence joins TRBV5-1 and TRBJ2-7; D unresolved. This CDR3 is built from 12 residues. The germline gives CDR1 SGHRS, CDR2 YFSETQ. Between the trimmed V and J ends, which lost 1 base and 5 bases, there was a span of 7 bases. As DNA, the CDR3 is TGCGCCAGCAGCTTGTCCAGTAACGAGCAGTACTTC. It specifies CASSLSSNEQYF.

The chain joins TRBV12-5 to TRBJ2-7; TRBD2 matches 7 bases. This CDR3 has 17 amino acids. Trimming took 4 bases from V and 3 from J; bases not matched to a gene: 15. The germline CDR1 and CDR2 sequences are LGHNT and FRNRAP. The CDR3 is CASGSTPPWEGRYEQYF. In nucleotides, the CDR3 is TGTGCTAGTGGTTCCACACCCCCTTGGGAGGGACGCTACGAGCAGTACTTC.

V gene TRBV5-8 combines with J gene TRBJ1-3; perhaps TRBD1 as D (6 bases). There are 15 residues in the CDR3. V was trimmed by 3 bases and J by 4 bases, leaving 14 bases between them. CDR1 is SGHTS, CDR2 YDEGEE, per germline. For the CDR3, the DNA is TGTGCCAGCAGCTGGACAGCAACGGGGGGAAACACCATATATTTT. Protein: CASSWTATGGNTIYF.

The chain joins TRBV4-1 to TRBJ2-2; 8 nucleotides line up with TRBD2. The CDR3 contains 16 residues. Germline CDR1 is MGHRA and CDR2 is YSYEKL. J gave up 6 bases and V 1 base, and 7 bases lay outside the gene matches. The CDR3 DNA follows: TGCGCCAGCAGCCAAGCCTTCGGGGGGGTCCCCGGGGAGCTGTTTTTT. This sequence encodes CASSQAFGGVPGELFF.

This clone was detected only once. The gene calls are TRBV15 and TRBJ1-1, with D possibly being TRBD1 (6 bases). Germline V gives CDR1 LNHNV, CDR2 YYDKDF (reference sequence). Trimming cost V 0 bases and J 7 bases, with 12 bases left between them. There are 14 residues in the CDR3. The CDR3 region is CATSRERPGVEAFF. The CDR3 nucleotides read TGTGCCACCAGCAGAGAAAGGCCAGGGGTTGAAGCTTTCTTT. The full variable domain, with the rest looked up from reference TRBV15 and TRBJ1-1, is DAMVIQNPRYQVTQFGKPVTLSCSQTLNHNVMYWYQQKSSQAPKLLFHYYDKDFNNEADTPDNFQSRRPNTSFCFLDIRSPGLGDTAMYLCATSRERPGVEAFFGQGTRLTVV.

The rearrangement links TRBV7-2 to TRBJ2-7; 10 bases map to TRBD2. CDR3 length: 15 amino acids. The germline V gene has CDR1 SGHTA and CDR2 FQGNSA. Trimming took 8 bases from V and 3 from J; bases not matched to a gene: 10. The CDR3 DNA follows: TGTGCCAGCGGGGGAGTCGCTAGCGGGAGCTACGAGCAGTACTTC. It yields the protein CASGGVASGSYEQYF.

CDR3 in amino acids: CASSPQAGNVGTEAFF. CDR3 in DNA: TGTGCCAGCAGCCCACAGGCAGGGAACGTGGGCACTGAAGCTTTCTTT. The chain carries TRBV9 and TRBJ1-1; tentative D call: TRBD1 (5 bases). The V end lost 4 bases, the J end lost 4 bases, and 20 bases lay between the germline ends. Germline V lookup: CDR1 SGDLS, CDR2 YYNGEE. This CDR3 region has 16 residues. The full variable domain, with the rest looked up from reference TRBV9 and TRBJ1-1, is DSGVTQTPKHLITATGQRVTLRCSPRSGDLSVYWYQQSLDQGLQFLIQYYNGEERAKGNILERFSAQQFPDLHSELNLSSLELGDSALYFCASSPQAGNVGTEAFFGQGTRLTVV.

This rearrangement joins TRBV28 to TRBJ2-7, with D perhaps matching TRBD2 (5 bases). CDR1 is MDHEN, CDR2 SYDVKM, per germline. The CDR3 runs 15 residues. V lost 4 bases and J 2 bases, leaving 15 bases between the germline ends. CDR3 nucleotides: TGTGCCAGCAGTTGGCTTACACTAGACCCCTACGAGCAGTACTTC. Encoded protein: CASSWLTLDPYEQYF.

The gene calls are TRBV6-5 and TRBJ2-7; TRBD1 agrees at 8 bases. Germline V lookup: CDR1 MNHEY, CDR2 SVGAGI. The CDR3 is 15 residues long. J was trimmed by 1 base and V by 5 bases; bases with no gene match: 7. CDR3 protein: CASSPDRDLSYEQYF. DNA for the CDR3: TGTGCCAGCAGTCCGGACAGGGATCTATCCTACGAGCAGTACTTC.

This chain joins TRBV19 and TRBJ1-5; 8 bases map to TRBD1. Trimming took 8 bases from V and 5 from J; bases not matched to a gene: 8. The CDR3 extends over 14 amino acids. Germline CDR1 is LNHDA and CDR2 is SQIVND (reference sequence). CDR3 loop: CASHGDRGYQPQHF. For the CDR3, the DNA is TGTGCCAGTCATGGTGACAGGGGCTATCAGCCCCAGCATTTT.

This clone has only one observation. The chain carries TRBV4-1 and TRBJ2-1; a possible D gene is TRBD1 (5 bases). There are 15 residues in the CDR3. Trimming left V 1 base short and J 9 bases short, with 16 bases between. CDR1 MGHRA and CDR2 YSYEKL come from the germline V gene. Here the CDR3 reads CASSQVTSRGSEQFF. The CDR3 DNA follows: TGCGCCAGCAGCCAAGTAACGAGTAGGGGTAGTGAGCAGTTCTTC.

This rearrangement joins TRBV11-2 to TRBJ2-7, with D tentatively TRBD1 (6 bases). The ends were cut back, 0 bases at V and 5 bases at J, with 11 bases in the middle. CDR3 length: 14 amino acids. The germline V gene has CDR1 SGHAT and CDR2 FQNNGV. The CDR3: CASSLDTGLHEQYF. The DNA for the CDR3 is TGTGCCAGCAGCTTAGATACAGGGCTCCACGAGCAGTACTTC.

This clone was seen once. This sequence joins TRBV27 and TRBJ2-3; 7 positions agree with TRBD1. The germline gives CDR1 MNHEY, CDR2 SMNVEV (reference sequence). V was pared by 7 bases and J by 8 bases, with 9 bases of the junction left unmatched. The length of the CDR3 is 13 residues. The CDR3 protein is CASTGTVYGTQYF. CDR3 coding DNA: TGTGCCAGCACGGGGACAGTTTATGGTACGCAGTATTTT.

The chain joins TRBV19 to TRBJ2-5; perhaps TRBD2 as D (6 bases). The CDR3 is 14 amino acids. V was clipped by 5 bases and J by 5 bases, with 15 bases between them. Per the germline V gene, CDR1 is LNHDA and CDR2 is SQIVND (reference sequence). The CDR3 bases are TGTGCCAGTAGTCTATCGACTAGAAGGGAGACCCAGTACTTC. Protein: CASSLSTRRETQYF.

The V and J genes are TRBV28 and TRBJ1-6; 9 nucleotides agree with TRBD1. CDR3 size: 14 residues. V gave up 6 bases and J gave up 9 bases; unmatched junction bases: 6. Per the germline V gene, CDR1 is MDHEN and CDR2 is SYDVKM. CDR3: CASSSGTGISPLHF. DNA for the CDR3: TGTGCCAGCAGCTCCGGGACAGGGATTTCACCCCTCCACTTT.